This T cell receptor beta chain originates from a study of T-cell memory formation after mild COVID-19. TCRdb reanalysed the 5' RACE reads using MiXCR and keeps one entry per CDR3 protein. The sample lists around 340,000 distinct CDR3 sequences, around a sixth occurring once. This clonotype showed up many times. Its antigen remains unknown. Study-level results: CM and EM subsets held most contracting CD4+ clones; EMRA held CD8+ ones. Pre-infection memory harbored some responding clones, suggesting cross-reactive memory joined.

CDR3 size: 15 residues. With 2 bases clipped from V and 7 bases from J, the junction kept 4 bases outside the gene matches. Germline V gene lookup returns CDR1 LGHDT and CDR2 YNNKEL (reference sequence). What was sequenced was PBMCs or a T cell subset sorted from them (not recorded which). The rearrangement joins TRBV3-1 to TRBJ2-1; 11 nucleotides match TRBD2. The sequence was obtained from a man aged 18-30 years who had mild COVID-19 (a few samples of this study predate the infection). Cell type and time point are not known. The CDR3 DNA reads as TGTGCCAGCAGCCAATTTAGCGGGGGGGTAAATGAGCAGTTCTTC. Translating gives CASSQFSGGVNEQFF.